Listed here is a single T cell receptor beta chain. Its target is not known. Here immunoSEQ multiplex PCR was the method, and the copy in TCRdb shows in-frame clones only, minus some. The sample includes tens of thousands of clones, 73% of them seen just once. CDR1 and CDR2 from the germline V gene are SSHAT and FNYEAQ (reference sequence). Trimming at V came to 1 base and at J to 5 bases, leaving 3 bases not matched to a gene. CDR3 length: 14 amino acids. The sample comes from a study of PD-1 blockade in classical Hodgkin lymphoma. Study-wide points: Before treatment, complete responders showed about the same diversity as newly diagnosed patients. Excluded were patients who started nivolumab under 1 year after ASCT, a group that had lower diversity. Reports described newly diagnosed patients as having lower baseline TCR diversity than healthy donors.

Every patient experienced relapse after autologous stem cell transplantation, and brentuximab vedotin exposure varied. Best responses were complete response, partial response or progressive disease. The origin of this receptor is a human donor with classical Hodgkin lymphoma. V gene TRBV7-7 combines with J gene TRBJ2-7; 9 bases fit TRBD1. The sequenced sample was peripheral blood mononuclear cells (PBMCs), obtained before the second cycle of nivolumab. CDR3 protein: CASSLGTGEDEQYF. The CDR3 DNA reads TGTGCCAGCAGCTTAGGGACAGGGGAGGACGAGCAGTACTTC.